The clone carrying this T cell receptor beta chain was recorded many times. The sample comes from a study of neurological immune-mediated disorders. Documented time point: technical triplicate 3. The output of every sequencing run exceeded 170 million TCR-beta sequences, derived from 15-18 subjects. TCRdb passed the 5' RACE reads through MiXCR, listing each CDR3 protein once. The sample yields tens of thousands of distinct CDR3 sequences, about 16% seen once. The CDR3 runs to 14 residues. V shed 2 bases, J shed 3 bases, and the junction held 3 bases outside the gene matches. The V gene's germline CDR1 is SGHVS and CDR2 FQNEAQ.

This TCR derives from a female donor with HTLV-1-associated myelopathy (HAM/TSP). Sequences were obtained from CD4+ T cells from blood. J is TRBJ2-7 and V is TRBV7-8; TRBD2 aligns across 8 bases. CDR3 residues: CASSLTSGIYEQYF. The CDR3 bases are TGTGCCAGCAGCTTAACTAGCGGAATCTACGAGCAGTACTTC.